The 30 T cell receptor beta chains given below trace back to one sample, sequenced in a study of tumor-infiltrating lymphocytes in primary liver carcinoma. Unsorted whole blood yielded the blood RNA, and germline DNA was also extracted. From about 530 ng total RNA, TCR beta cDNA was generated with a primer in the constant region. Modified slightly, ARM-PCR produced TCR beta libraries over three nested multiplex PCR rounds. Researchers ran the first two PCR rounds for approximately 10 cycles each with TRBV1-TRBV30 forward primers and a C-beta reverse primer. TCRdb reprocessed the multiplex PCR reads with MiXCR, giving one entry per CDR3 protein. This table holds 310,000 or so distinct CDR3 sequences, approximately 64% found once. The sample was peripheral blood. Every receptor here comes from a middle-aged man with primary liver carcinoma and hepatitis B virus infection.

This clonotype was seen a handful of times. The gene calls are TRBV18 and TRBJ2-3; 11 bases agree with TRBD2. CDR1 is KGHSH, CDR2 LQKENI, per germline. V gave up 3 bases and J gave up 1 base; unmatched junction bases: 6. This CDR3 comprises 17 residues. The CDR3 sequence is CASSPKTSGMGTDTQYF. In DNA, the CDR3 is TGTGCCAGCTCACCCAAGACTAGCGGGATGGGCACAGATACGCAGTATTTT.

In the case of this clonotype: Since the CDR3 does not end with the conserved phenylalanine or tryptophan, this likely comes from a read error. This chain uses TRBV4-1 with TRBJ2-7, with D unclear. The CDR3 loop spans 13 amino acids. Germline V gives CDR1 MGHRA, CDR2 YSYEKL. The V and J ends lost 4 bases and 6 bases respectively, with 13 bases between them. The CDR3 bases are TGCGCCAGCAGCCCTGGCCGTTGGTGCGAGCAGTACCTC. Protein: CASSPGRWCEQYL.

The chain is built from TRBV4-1 and TRBJ2-7; D gene uncertain. Trimming stripped 8 bases from V and 7 bases from J, with 18 bases between. The CDR3 loop spans 13 amino acids. Germline CDR1 and CDR2: MGHRA and YSYEKL. The CDR3 sequence is CASGPSDGLEQYF. For the CDR3, the DNA is TGCGCCAGCGGCCCCTCAGACGGTCTAGAGCAGTACTTC.

Notes on this clonotype: A single base separates this from a much larger clone, so it may be a read error. The chain links TRBV6-5 to TRBJ1-2; 7 bases are a match to TRBD1. Looked up from germline, CDR1 is MNHEY and CDR2 is SVGAGI. V was pared by 1 base and J by 8 bases, with 4 bases of the junction left unmatched. The length of the CDR3 is 13 residues. CDR3 in amino acids: CASSYYRGPGYTF. The CDR3 bases are TGTGCCAGCAGTTACTACAGGGGCCCGGGCTACACCTTC.

This clonotype was observed a single time. A much larger clone is a single base away; this may be a read error. This sequence joins TRBV6-2 or TRBV6-3 and TRBJ1-1; a weak D match, TRBD1 (5 bases). Trimming removed 8 bases from V and 2 bases from J, with 9 bases in between. CDR1 is MNHEY, CDR2 SVGEGT, per germline. The CDR3 covers 12 residues. CDR3 nucleotide sequence: TGTGCCAGCGAGACAGTTAACACTGAAGCTTTCTTT. Translated: CASETVNTEAFF.

Details on this clonotype: One junction end does not reproduce the germline sequence, and a read error may be involved. V usage is TRBV11-1 and J usage is TRBJ2-1; TRBD2 agrees at 8 bases. CDR1 and CDR2 from the germline V gene are SGHAT and FQDESV (reference sequence). The CDR3 spans 11 residues. CDR3 bases: TGTGTCAGCAGCTTAGCGGGACTGCAGATCTTC. Protein: CVSSLAGLQIF.

This clonotype occurred once. An end of the junction differs from the germline gene, which may be a read error. In nucleotides, the CDR3 is TGTGCCAGCAGCCAAGAACCTAGCTCAAACACAGAAACGCAATATTTT. It specifies CASSQEPSSNTETQYF. The chain joins TRBV4-2 to TRBJ2-3; maybe TRBD2 (5 bases). Germline-derived CDR1 and CDR2 are LGHNA and YNFKEQ. The CDR3 covers 16 residues.

The chain uses TRBV23-1 and TRBJ2-5; D is unclear. TRBV23-1 falls under the ORF class, with uncertain function. With 3 bases removed from V and 5 bases from J, the gap between germline ends came to 28 bases. This CDR3 has 19 amino acids. The CDR3 reads CASSHSLRARHPNYETQYF. The CDR3 nucleotides are TGCGCCAGCAGTCATAGTTTACGGGCCCGACATCCCAACTATGAGACCCAGTACTTC.

This clonotype was seen a few times. This chain uses TRBV5-6 with TRBJ1-6; a possible D gene is TRBD1 (5 bases). Germline lookup yields CDR1 SGHDT and CDR2 YYEEEE. There are 16 residues in the CDR3. Between the trimmed V and J ends, which lost 3 bases and 2 bases, there was a span of 12 bases. The CDR3 sequence: CASSSGTWTYNSPLHF. In nucleotides, the CDR3 is TGTGCCAGCAGCTCTGGGACCTGGACCTATAATTCACCCCTCCACTTT.

This clonotype was picked up one time. A much larger clone lies a single base off, so this may be a read error. The conserved closing phenylalanine or tryptophan is absent in this CDR3, likely reflecting a read error. The CDR3 sequence: CASSSSALGEQYL. CDR3 in DNA: TGTGCCAGCAGTTCCTCTGCGTTGGGTGAGCAGTACTTA. This sequence joins TRBV11-2 and TRBJ2-7; D is uncertain. This CDR3 has 13 amino acids. Trimming took off 6 bases at V and 7 bases at J, with 16 bases between the two ends. The germline V gene has CDR1 SGHAT and CDR2 FQNNGV.

By its share, this clonotype is medium-sized (0.01 to 0.1%). V and J are TRBV11-3 and TRBJ2-1, with 7 bases fitting TRBD2. Trimming at V came to 3 bases and at J to 0 bases, leaving 8 bases not matched to a gene. This CDR3 is built from 17 residues. Germline V gene data show CDR1 as SGHNT and CDR2 as YENEEA. The CDR3 sequence: CASSLGLTSASYNEQFF. CDR3 nucleotides: TGTGCCAGCAGCTTGGGCCTTACTAGCGCCTCCTACAATGAGCAGTTCTTC.

V gene TRBV30 combines with J gene TRBJ2-7; no firm D call. The CDR3 runs to 13 residues. Germline V gives CDR1 GTSNPN, CDR2 SVGIG (reference sequence). Between the trimmed V and J ends, which lost 4 bases and 6 bases, there was a span of 16 bases. The CDR3 DNA follows: TGTGCCTGGAACGGGCAGAGCTATCGCGAGCAGTACTTC. It encodes CAWNGQSYREQYF.

The J gene is TRBJ1-5, the V gene TRBV28; no clear D gene. Germline CDR1 is MDHEN and CDR2 is SYDVKM. The CDR3 has 12 amino acids. Trimming removed 11 bases from V and 0 bases from J, with 8 bases in between. CDR3 nucleotides: TGTGCCTCCCGCAATAGCAATCAGCCCCAGCATTTT. It yields the protein CASRNSNQPQHF.

For this clonotype: It is likely a read error, because the conserved phenylalanine at the end of the CDR3 is missing. The rearrangement links TRBV11-2 to TRBJ2-7; the D is unclear. The CDR3 runs 13 residues. Per the germline V gene, CDR1 is SGHAT and CDR2 is FQNNGV. Here the CDR3 DNA reads TGTGCAAGCAGCTTAACGGGTCTCTACGAGCAGTACTCC. Its translation: CASSLTGLYEQYS.

This clonotype was recorded many times. The chain recombines TRBV6-2 or TRBV6-3 with TRBJ2-6; 10 positions agree with TRBD1. This CDR3 has 18 amino acids. The germline gives CDR1 MNHEY, CDR2 SVGEGT. J gave up 0 bases and V 5 bases, and 7 bases lay outside the gene matches. The CDR3 DNA follows: TGTGCCAGCAGTGAACGACAGGGGGCCCACTCTGGGGCCAACGTCCTGACTTTC. As protein: CASSERQGAHSGANVLTF.

V gene TRBV11-2 combines with J gene TRBJ2-1; D is undetermined. The CDR3 consists of 13 residues. The V gene's germline CDR1 is SGHAT and CDR2 FQNNGV. V was shortened by 5 bases and J by 7 bases, with 12 bases between the two germline ends. The chain's CDR3 is CASSIGLVNEQFF. CDR3 nucleotide sequence: TGTGCCAGCAGCATAGGTCTGGTTAATGAGCAGTTCTTC. The full variable domain, its missing parts supplied by reference TRBV11-2 and TRBJ2-1, is EAGVAQSPRYKIIEKRQSVAFWCNPISGHATLYWYQQILGQGPKLLIQFQNNGVVDDSQLPKDRFSAERLKGVDSTLKIQPAKLEDSAVYLCASSIGLVNEQFFGPGTRLTVL.

This clonotype was seen repeatedly, ten times or more. This sequence joins TRBV11-2 and TRBJ2-3; weak D call: TRBD1 (6 bases). Germline V lookup: CDR1 SGHAT, CDR2 FQNNGV. The CDR3 spans 16 residues. V lost 5 bases to trimming and J lost 1 base, with 16 bases between them. DNA of the CDR3: TGTGCCAGCAGCAGCAACAGGGCGTTTGGCACAGATACGCAGTATTTT. Protein product: CASSSNRAFGTDTQYF.

Regarding this clonotype: The conserved final phenylalanine or tryptophan is absent from the CDR3, which likely points to a read error. The chain employs TRBV10-3 and TRBJ2-2, with unresolved D. V lost 4 bases and J lost 1, with 4 bases in between. The V gene's germline CDR1 is ENHRY and CDR2 SYGVKD. This CDR3 region has 13 residues. This CDR3 reads CAISAENTGELFI. For the CDR3, the DNA is TGTGCCATCAGTGCTGAGAACACCGGGGAGCTGTTTATT.

As for this clonotype: The junction departs from the called germline gene at one end, perhaps through a read error. The chain combines TRBV11-2 with TRBJ2-1; D may be TRBD1 or TRBD2 (6 bases each). This CDR3 comprises 16 residues. Germline CDR1 SGHAT, CDR2 FQNNGV. Here the CDR3 DNA reads TGTGCCTGCAGCATCCGGTCGGGGGCGGGGTACAATGAGCAGTTCTTC. Translating it yields CACSIRSGAGYNEQFF.

V and J are TRBV2 and TRBJ1-2, with D perhaps TRBD1 (6 bases). V lost 5 bases, J lost 5 bases, and 12 bases lay in between. The germline gives CDR1 SNHLY, CDR2 FYNNEI. This CDR3 comprises 13 residues. The CDR3 region is CASSRTAQYGYTF. The DNA for the CDR3 is TGTGCCAGCAGTAGGACAGCACAGTATGGCTACACCTTC. Full variable domain (remainder filled in from reference TRBV2 and TRBJ1-2): EPEVTQTPSHQVTQMGQEVILRCVPISNHLYFYWYRQILGQKVEFLVSFYNNEISEKSEIFDDQFSVERPDGSNFTLKIRSTKLEDSAMYFCASSRTAQYGYTFGSGTRLTVV.

The chain carries TRBV13 and TRBJ2-7; D not resolved. V shed 4 bases and J shed 2 bases, with 6 bases lying between them. The CDR3 loop spans 12 amino acids. The V gene's germline CDR1 is PRHDT and CDR2 FYEKMQ (reference sequence). CDR3 protein: CASSSHPYEQYF. The CDR3, as DNA: TGTGCCAGCAGCTCCCACCCCTACGAGCAGTACTTC.

The rearrangement joins TRBV6-1 to TRBJ1-2; D is ambiguous. Germline CDR1 is MNHNS and CDR2 is SASEGT. Trimming cost V 4 bases and J 5 bases, with 14 bases left between them. The CDR3 has 14 amino acids. CDR3 coding DNA: TGTGCCAGCAGTGTTGGAGCACCGGGGTATGGCTACACCTTC. It encodes CASSVGAPGYGYTF.

About this clonotype: A read error is possible here, since a much larger clone lies one base away. The V gene is TRBV6-5, the J gene TRBJ1-5, with a tentative D call TRBD1 (6 bases). CDR1 MNHEY and CDR2 SVGAGI come from the germline V gene. This CDR3 contains 12 residues. The CDR3 bases are TGTGCCAGCAGAAGGGGGGATCAGCCCCAGCGTTTT. Protein product: CASRRGDQPQRF.

This clonotype was seen many times. The genes are TRBV6-2 or TRBV6-3 and TRBJ1-5; TRBD1 agrees at 8 bases. V lost 7 bases, J lost 1 base, and 3 bases stayed unmatched. The germline gives CDR1 MNHEY, CDR2 SVGEGT. The CDR3 extends over 14 amino acids. The CDR3 nucleotides read TGTGCCAGCACCCGGACAGGGAGCAATCAGCCCCAGCATTTT. Translating gives CASTRTGSNQPQHF.

Ten or more counts support this clonotype. The CDR3 region is CASARSSTDTQYF. In nucleotides, the CDR3 is TGTGCCAGCGCTAGGTCTAGCACAGATACGCAGTATTTT. The chain uses TRBV6-5 and TRBJ2-3; no firm D call. V dropped 8 bases and J dropped 0 bases, with 9 bases sitting between them. This CDR3 is 13 amino acids long. Germline assignment: CDR1 MNHEY and CDR2 SVGAGI.

The genes are TRBV5-1 and TRBJ2-5; TRBD1 is a possible D gene (5 bases). The CDR3 consists of 13 residues. Trimming left V 4 bases short and J 4 bases short, with 11 bases between. Germline CDR1 is SGHRS and CDR2 is YFSETQ. This chain's CDR3 is CASSIPGRETQYF. The CDR3 DNA reads as TGCGCCAGCAGCATACCAGGGCGAGAGACCCAGTACTTC.

The V call is TRBV6-1, the J call TRBJ1-5; 10 positions match TRBD1. The junction had 8 bases not matched to a gene; V was cut back by 6 bases and J by 6 bases. CDR3 length: 15 residues. Germline assignment: CDR1 MNHNS and CDR2 SASEGT. CDR3: CASRETGGAGQPQHF. The CDR3 DNA reads TGTGCCAGCAGAGAGACAGGGGGCGCAGGTCAGCCCCAGCATTTT.

This chain joins TRBV7-9 and TRBJ2-3, with TRBD1 matching 12 bases. Germline CDR1 and CDR2: SEHNR and FQNEAQ (reference sequence). V was clipped by 8 bases and J by 6 bases; unmatched bases: 9. CDR3 length equals 15 residues. In DNA form, the CDR3 reads TGTGCCAGCTGCGGGACAGGGGGCGGTGAGGATACGCAGTATTTT. This codes for CASCGTGGGEDTQYF.

This clonotype came up many times. The chain has TRBV12-3 or TRBV12-4 and TRBJ2-1, with 9 positions matching TRBD2. This CDR3 spans 16 amino acids. V gave up 1 base and J gave up 7 bases; unmatched junction bases: 8. DNA of the CDR3: TGTGCCAGCAGTTTAGTGGCGGGAGGGCCGCGAAATGAGCAGTTCTTC. It is translated as CASSLVAGGPRNEQFF.

As for this clonotype: A much larger clone is a single base away; this may be a read error. A read error is likely, as this CDR3 ends without the conserved phenylalanine or tryptophan. The chain employs TRBV6-5 and TRBJ2-5; TRBD1 matches at 9 bases. Looked up from germline, CDR1 is MNHEY and CDR2 is SVGAGI. V lost 6 bases to trimming and J lost 4 bases; unmatched junction nucleotides: 6. The CDR3 runs 14 residues. The CDR3 protein is CASSPLQGAETQYL. CDR3 DNA sequence: TGTGCCAGCAGCCCTCTACAGGGGGCAGAGACCCAGTACCTC.